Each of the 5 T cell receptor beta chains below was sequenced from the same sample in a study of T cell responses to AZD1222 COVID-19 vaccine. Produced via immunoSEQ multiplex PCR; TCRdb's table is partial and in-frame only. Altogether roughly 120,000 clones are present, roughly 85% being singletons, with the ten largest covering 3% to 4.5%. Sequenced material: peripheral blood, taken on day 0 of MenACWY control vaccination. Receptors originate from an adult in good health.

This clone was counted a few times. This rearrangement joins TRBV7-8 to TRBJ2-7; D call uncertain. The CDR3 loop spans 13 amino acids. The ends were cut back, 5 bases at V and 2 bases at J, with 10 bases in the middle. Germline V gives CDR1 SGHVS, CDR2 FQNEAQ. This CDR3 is CASSQNRAYEQYF. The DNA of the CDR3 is TGTGCCAGCAGCCAAAATCGAGCCTACGAGCAGTACTTC.

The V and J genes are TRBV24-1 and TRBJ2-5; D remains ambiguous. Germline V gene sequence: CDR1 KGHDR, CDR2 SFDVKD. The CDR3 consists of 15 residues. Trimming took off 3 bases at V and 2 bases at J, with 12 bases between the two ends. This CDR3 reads CATSDPGSKQETQYF. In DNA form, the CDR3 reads TGTGCCACCAGTGATCCGGGTTCTAAACAAGAGACCCAGTACTTC.

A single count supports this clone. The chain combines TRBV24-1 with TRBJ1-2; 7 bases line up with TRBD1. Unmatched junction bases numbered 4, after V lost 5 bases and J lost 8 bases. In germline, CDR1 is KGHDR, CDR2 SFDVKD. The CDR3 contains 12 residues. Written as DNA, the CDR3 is TGTGCCACCAGTGGGACAGGCGGAGGCTACACCTTC. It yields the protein CATSGTGGGYTF.

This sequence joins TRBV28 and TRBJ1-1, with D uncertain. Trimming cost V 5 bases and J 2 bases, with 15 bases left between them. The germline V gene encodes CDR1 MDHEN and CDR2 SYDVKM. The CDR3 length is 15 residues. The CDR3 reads CASSAYSNLNTEAFF. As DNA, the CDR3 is TGTGCCAGCAGTGCGTACTCTAATTTAAACACTGAAGCTTTCTTT.

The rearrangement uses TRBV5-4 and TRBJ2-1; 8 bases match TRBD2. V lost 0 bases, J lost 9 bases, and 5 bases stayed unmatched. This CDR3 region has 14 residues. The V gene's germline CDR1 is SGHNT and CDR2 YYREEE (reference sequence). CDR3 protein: CASSLGTSGGEQFF. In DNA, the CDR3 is TGTGCCAGCAGCTTGGGTACTAGCGGAGGTGAGCAGTTCTTC.